The rows below give T cell receptor beta chains drawn from one sample of a study of cytomegalovirus exposure and HLA in healthy donors. Sequencing was performed with immunoSEQ multiplex PCR; in TCRdb, only in-frame clones are kept and a portion is missing. The repertoire consists of about 170,000 clones, with roughly 80% occurring once and the leading ten covering under 3%. The material sequenced was PBMCs. The receptors come from a male donor in good health and CMV-seronegative. CDR3s include the opening cysteine and the closing phenylalanine or tryptophan. Clone size is shown for a subset of rows, as once, few, many or a class of expanded clone.

clone size: NA; J gene: TRBJ2-5; V gene: TRBV10-3; CDR3 protein: CAISESRGLETQYF
clone size: few; J gene: TRBJ2-7; V gene: TRBV7-9; CDR3 protein: CASSHRSYEQYF
clone size: NA; J gene: TRBJ2-3; V gene: TRBV9; CDR3 protein: CASSVLSGETDTQYF
clone size: few; J gene: TRBJ1-1; V gene: TRBV19; CDR3 protein: CASSSIGGRTEAFF
clone size: NA; J gene: TRBJ1-5; V gene: TRBV6-1; CDR3 protein: CASSEDSFIQPQHF
clone size: few; J gene: TRBJ2-1; V gene: TRBV5-1; CDR3 protein: CASSLGGTGALWDEQFF
clone size: NA; J gene: TRBJ1-2; V gene: TRBV4-3; CDR3 protein: CASSQDPRNYGYTF
clone size: once; J gene: TRBJ1-2; V gene: TRBV7-8; CDR3 protein: CASSLEGDANYGYTF
clone size: few; J gene: TRBJ1-1; V gene: TRBV4-3; CDR3 protein: CASSLMAQGSEAFF
clone size: NA; J gene: TRBJ1-2; V gene: TRBV5-4; CDR3 protein: CASSKDRDNYGYTF
clone size: NA; J gene: TRBJ2-3; V gene: TRBV15; CDR3 protein: CATSTSRVTDTQYF
clone size: NA; J gene: TRBJ2-7; V gene: TRBV18; CDR3 protein: CASSPRSSVGYEQYF
clone size: few; J gene: TRBJ2-7; V gene: TRBV6-5; CDR3 protein: CASSRSFRDEQYF
clone size: NA; J gene: NA; V gene: TRBV6-6; CDR3 protein: CASRDYEQYF
clone size: NA; J gene: TRBJ1-1; V gene: TRBV10-1; CDR3 protein: CASKYSLNTEAFF
clone size: NA; J gene: TRBJ1-4; V gene: TRBV5-1; CDR3 protein: CASSLGGGATNEKLFF
clone size: NA; J gene: TRBJ1-2; V gene: TRBV6-5; CDR3 protein: CASSTRDSLNYGYTF
clone size: NA; J gene: TRBJ1-2; V gene: TRBV7-2; CDR3 protein: CASSIRMGGFGDGYTF
clone size: NA; J gene: TRBJ1-2; V gene: TRBV5-4; CDR3 protein: CASSPDGGGGVSRDYGYTF
clone size: NA; J gene: TRBJ2-7; V gene: TRBV5-6; CDR3 protein: CASRLAGGSYEQYF
clone size: once; J gene: TRBJ1-1; V gene: TRBV9; CDR3 protein: CASSSLGVVNTEAFF
clone size: NA; J gene: TRBJ2-1; V gene: TRBV5-1; CDR3 protein: CASSSGQTYNEQFF
clone size: NA; J gene: TRBJ1-1; V gene: TRBV7-2; CDR3 protein: CASSLARTGFNTEAFF
clone size: NA; J gene: TRBJ2-7; V gene: TRBV19; CDR3 protein: CASSIVGSSYEQYF
clone size: NA; J gene: TRBJ2-7; V gene: TRBV7-9; CDR3 protein: CASSLITRPREQYF
clone size: NA; J gene: TRBJ1-2; V gene: TRBV29-1; CDR3 protein: CSVEEGSGLLWGYTF
clone size: NA; J gene: TRBJ2-7; V gene: TRBV20-1; CDR3 protein: CRPPVPYEQYF
clone size: NA; J gene: TRBJ2-3; V gene: TRBV7-9; CDR3 protein: CASSVDRDRTDTQYF
clone size: NA; J gene: TRBJ1-2; V gene: TRBV15; CDR3 protein: CATSRGDRGGYTF
clone size: NA; J gene: TRBJ1-6; V gene: TRBV5-6; CDR3 protein: CASSWRWGDNSPLHF
clone size: NA; J gene: TRBJ2-7; V gene: TRBV2; CDR3 protein: CASSEGGTGLYEQYF
clone size: NA; J gene: TRBJ2-1; V gene: TRBV7-8; CDR3 protein: CASSLILANEQFF
clone size: NA; J gene: TRBJ2-5; V gene: TRBV27; CDR3 protein: CASSFRASETQYF
clone size: NA; J gene: TRBJ1-5; V gene: TRBV10-3; CDR3 protein: CAISGGVNQPQHF
clone size: NA; J gene: TRBJ1-4; V gene: TRBV11-1; CDR3 protein: CASSLDGREKLFF
clone size: NA; J gene: TRBJ2-7; V gene: TRBV7-9; CDR3 protein: CASSPRQGEYEQYF
clone size: NA; J gene: TRBJ2-7; V gene: TRBV11-3; CDR3 protein: CASSLNLGLEQYF